This paragraph covers one TCR beta chain sequence. The sample comes from a study of cytomegalovirus exposure and HLA in healthy donors. This CDR3 comprises 15 residues. With V trimmed by 2 bases and J by 0 bases, 2 bases remained unmatched. CDR1 and CDR2 (germline): SGHKS, YYEKEE (reference sequence). Primers included in the PCR were 60 Vbeta and 13 Jbeta primers. This table comes from immunoSEQ multiplex PCR, and its TCRdb copy is limited to in-frame clones, with some not included. Of about 35,000 clones listed, 65% to 85% are singletons. The genes are TRBV5-5 and TRBJ1-5; 7 positions agree with TRBD1. This receptor was taken from a woman in her twenties or thirties in good health and CMV-seropositive. Sequencing input: PBMCs. CDR3 nucleotides: TGTGCCAGCAGCTTCGGACAGGATAGCAATCAGCCCCAGCATTTT. Translated, it gives CASSFGQDSNQPQHF. Full variable domain (rest looked up from reference TRBV5-5 and TRBJ1-5): DAGVTQSPTHLIKTRGQQVTLRCSPISGHKSVSWYQQVLGQGPQFIFQYYEKEERGRGNFPDRFSARQFPNYSSELNVNALLLGDSALYLCASSFGQDSNQPQHFGDGTRLSIL.